Described below is a single T cell receptor beta chain sequence and its context. Its antigen is still unknown. The CDR3 is 16 residues long. Germline-derived CDR1 and CDR2 are KGHSH and LQKENI. J lost 1 base, V lost 4 bases, and 3 bases had no gene match. This sample was taken from a study of cytomegalovirus exposure and HLA in healthy donors. Study-level findings and limits: There were 164 TCR beta chains listed as cytomegalovirus-associated. Reported results showed that the classifier diagnosed cytomegalovirus status with high specificity and sensitivity.

Produced via immunoSEQ multiplex PCR; TCRdb's table is partial and in-frame only. The sample has roughly 98,000 clones; 87% are singletons. The validation cohort, a group of over a hundred subjects, included the donors and was separate from the roughly 700-subject first cohort. The V and J genes are TRBV18 and TRBJ2-1; 11 nucleotides match TRBD2. Sequencing was performed on PBMCs. The TCR originated in a woman in her 30s in good health and CMV-seronegative. The CDR3 protein is CASSLLAGGSYNEQFF. CDR3 nucleotide sequence: TGTGCCAGCTCACTCCTAGCGGGAGGATCCTACAATGAGCAGTTCTTC.